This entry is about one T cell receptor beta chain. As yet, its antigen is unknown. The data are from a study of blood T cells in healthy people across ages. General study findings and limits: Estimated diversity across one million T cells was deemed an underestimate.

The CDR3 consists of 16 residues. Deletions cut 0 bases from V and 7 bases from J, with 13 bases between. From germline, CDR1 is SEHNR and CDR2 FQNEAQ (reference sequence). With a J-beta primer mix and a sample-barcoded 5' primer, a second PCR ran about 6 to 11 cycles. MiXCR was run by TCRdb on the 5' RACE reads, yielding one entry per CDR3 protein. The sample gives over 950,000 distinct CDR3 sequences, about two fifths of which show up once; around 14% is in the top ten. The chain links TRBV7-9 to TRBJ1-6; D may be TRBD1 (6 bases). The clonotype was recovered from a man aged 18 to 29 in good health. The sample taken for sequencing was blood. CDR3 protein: CASSLAGGLENSPLHF. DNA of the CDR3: TGTGCCAGCAGCTTAGCAGGGGGACTAGAGAATTCACCCCTCCACTTT.